The rows below give T cell receptor beta chains drawn from one sample of a study of blood T cell repertoires in COVID-19. Sequencing was performed with immunoSEQ multiplex PCR; in TCRdb, only in-frame clones are kept and a portion is missing. In the table there are roughly 250,000 clones, approximately 86% of which are singletons. The sequenced sample was PBMCs or T cells enriched from blood (not recorded which). The receptor source for this set is a woman aged 25 to 39 with acute COVID-19. The conserved cysteine and the conserved F or W are not part of the CDR3 here.

j_gene: TRBJ1-3
v_gene: TRBV5-6
CDR3aa: ASSLPGGSSGNTIY

j_gene: TRBJ2-1
v_gene: TRBV7-3
CDR3aa: ASSLRGVGLAGIWNEQF

j_gene: TRBJ2-7
v_gene: TRBV7-2
CDR3aa: ASTSRGTYEQY

j_gene: TRBJ1-4
v_gene: TRBV9
CDR3aa: ASSVRPGSEKLF

j_gene: TRBJ2-1
v_gene: TRBV5-1
CDR3aa: ASSLGQGDFNEQF

j_gene: TRBJ2-1
v_gene: TRBV12-3/TRBV12-4
CDR3aa: ASSLGTSGEQF

j_gene: TRBJ2-4
v_gene: TRBV12-3/TRBV12-4
CDR3aa: ASALTPVNIQY

j_gene: TRBJ2-7
v_gene: TRBV19
CDR3aa: ASIGDYGEQY

j_gene: TRBJ2-7
v_gene: TRBV5-8
CDR3aa: ASSFEQGARQY

j_gene: TRBJ2-5
v_gene: TRBV7-9
CDR3aa: ASRPTGPQETQY

j_gene: TRBJ1-2
v_gene: TRBV6-5
CDR3aa: ASMETGQINYGYT

j_gene: TRBJ1-1
v_gene: TRBV3-1/TRBV3-2
CDR3aa: ASSQGWQGNTEAF

j_gene: TRBJ1-5
v_gene: TRBV7-8
CDR3aa: ASSLVQGEGQPQH